Listed here are 10 T cell receptor beta chains from one sample, sequenced in a study of cytomegalovirus exposure and HLA in healthy donors. TCRdb's table, derived via immunoSEQ multiplex PCR, lists solely in-frame clones and lacks some. The data show more than 200,000 clones, roughly 84% seen once. Sequencing used PBMCs. The origin of the receptors is a man in his late teens or twenties in good health and CMV-seropositive.

This clone was seen once. The chain is built from TRBV29-1 and TRBJ2-5; no reliable D call. The CDR3 extends over 14 amino acids. With 0 bases removed from V and 1 base from J, the gap between germline ends came to 9 bases. CDR1 is SQVTM, CDR2 ANQGSEA, per germline. The CDR3 DNA follows: TGCAGCGTTGAAGATCGAACAGTCCAAGAGACCCAGTACTTC. It translates to CSVEDRTVQETQYF.

This clone has more than one count but fewer than ten. This sequence joins TRBV2 and TRBJ2-3; D gene ambiguous. Germline V lookup: CDR1 SNHLY, CDR2 FYNNEI. The V and J ends lost 5 bases and 7 bases respectively, with 13 bases between them. CDR3 length equals 13 residues. CDR3 in amino acids: CASSPNMLNTQYF. For the CDR3, the DNA is TGTGCCAGCAGTCCCAACATGTTGAATACGCAGTATTTT.

The chain's CDR3 is CASTLGPRGDYGYTF. DNA of the CDR3: TGTGCCAGCACCCTCGGCCCCCGGGGAGACTATGGCTACACCTTC. The chain links TRBV6-1 to TRBJ1-2; D ambiguous. The V end lost 7 bases, the J end lost 3 bases, and 18 bases lay between the germline ends. Germline CDR1 reads MNHNS; CDR2 reads SASEGT. The CDR3 is 15 amino acids.

The chain employs TRBV2 and TRBJ1-4; D is possibly TRBD1 (6 bases). The germline gives CDR1 SNHLY, CDR2 FYNNEI. The CDR3 is made up of 16 amino acids. Trimming took 2 bases from V and 4 from J, leaving 14 bases between them. The CDR3 sequence is CASSELGGGFNEKLFF. DNA of the CDR3: TGTGCCAGCAGTGAATTGGGTGGGGGCTTTAATGAAAAACTGTTTTTT. The full variable domain, in which reference TRBV2 and TRBJ1-4 provide the parts outside the CDR3, is EPEVTQTPSHQVTQMGQEVILRCVPISNHLYFYWYRQILGQKVEFLVSFYNNEISEKSEIFDDQFSVERPDGSNFTLKIRSTKLEDSAMYFCASSELGGGFNEKLFFGSGTQLSVL.

This clone was counted a single time. The rearrangement uses TRBV12-5 and TRBJ2-3, with 7 bases aligning to TRBD2. CDR3 size: 13 residues. V gave up 3 bases and J gave up 4 bases; unmatched junction bases: 1. The germline V gene encodes CDR1 LGHNT and CDR2 FRNRAP. This CDR3 is CASGFAGADTQYF. In DNA form, the CDR3 reads TGTGCTAGTGGTTTCGCGGGAGCAGATACGCAGTATTTT.

Here the CDR3 DNA reads TGTGCCAGCAGTTACTCTGCTAGCGGCCACAATGAGCAGTTCTTC. It specifies CASSYSASGHNEQFF. The J gene is TRBJ2-1, the V gene TRBV6-5, with 7 bases that match TRBD2. Looked up from germline, CDR1 is MNHEY and CDR2 is SVGAGI. This CDR3 is built from 15 residues. Trimming at V came to 0 bases and at J to 5 bases, leaving 4 bases not matched to a gene.

Only one count was recorded for this clone. The chain joins TRBV7-6 to TRBJ1-2, with D maybe TRBD1 (6 bases). CDR3 length: 13 amino acids. Germline CDR1 reads SGHVS; CDR2 reads FNYEAQ. The V and J ends lost 6 bases and 2 bases respectively, with 10 bases between them. CDR3 sequence: CASSPQGNYGYTF. In DNA form, the CDR3 reads TGTGCCAGCAGTCCACAGGGAAACTATGGCTACACCTTC.

The chain is built from TRBV5-1 and TRBJ2-2; D is possibly TRBD1 or TRBD2 (6 bases each). CDR1 is SGHRS, CDR2 YFSETQ, per germline. The ends were cut back, 2 bases at V and 6 bases at J, with 14 bases in the middle. CDR3 size: 15 residues. CDR3 sequence: CASSFSGAMSGELFF. In DNA form, the CDR3 reads TGCGCCAGCAGCTTCTCGGGGGCCATGTCCGGGGAGCTGTTTTTT.

V is TRBV6-1 and J is TRBJ2-7; TRBD1 might be the D (6 bases). The CDR3 totals 15 residues. CDR1 and CDR2 from the germline V gene are MNHNS and SASEGT. The germline V and J ends were trimmed by 0 bases and 3 bases, with 12 bases remaining between them. The CDR3 DNA reads as TGTGCCAGCAGTGAAGCTCCGACAGGTATCTACGAGCAGTACTTC. Its translation: CASSEAPTGIYEQYF.

The chain joins TRBV2 to TRBJ2-4; TRBD2 aligns across 16 bases. CDR1 and CDR2 from the germline V gene are SNHLY and FYNNEI. After removal of 6 bases from V and 9 bases from J, the junction contained 5 bases not matched to a gene. The CDR3 runs to 15 residues. The chain's CDR3 is CASSGTSGREGIQYF. The CDR3 DNA follows: TGTGCCAGCAGCGGGACTAGCGGGAGGGAGGGCATTCAGTACTTC. The variable domain in full, completed from reference TRBV2 and TRBJ2-4, reads EPEVTQTPSHQVTQMGQEVILRCVPISNHLYFYWYRQILGQKVEFLVSFYNNEISEKSEIFDDQFSVERPDGSNFTLKIRSTKLEDSAMYFCASSGTSGREGIQYFGAGTRLSVL.